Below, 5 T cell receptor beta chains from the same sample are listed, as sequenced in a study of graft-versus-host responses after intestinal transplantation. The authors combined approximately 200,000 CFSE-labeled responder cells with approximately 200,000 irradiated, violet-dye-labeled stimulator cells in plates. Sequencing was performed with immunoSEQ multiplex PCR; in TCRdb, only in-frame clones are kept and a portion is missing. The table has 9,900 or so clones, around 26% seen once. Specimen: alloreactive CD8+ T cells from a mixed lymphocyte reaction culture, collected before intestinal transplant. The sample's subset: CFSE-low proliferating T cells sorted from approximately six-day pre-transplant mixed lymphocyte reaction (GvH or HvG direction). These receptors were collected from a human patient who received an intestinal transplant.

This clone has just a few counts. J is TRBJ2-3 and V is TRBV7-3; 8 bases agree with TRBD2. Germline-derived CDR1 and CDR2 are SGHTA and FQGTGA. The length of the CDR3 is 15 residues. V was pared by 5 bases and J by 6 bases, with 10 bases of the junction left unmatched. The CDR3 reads CASSASGLAGDTQYF. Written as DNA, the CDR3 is TGTGCCAGCAGCGCTTCCGGACTAGCAGGCGATACGCAGTATTTT.

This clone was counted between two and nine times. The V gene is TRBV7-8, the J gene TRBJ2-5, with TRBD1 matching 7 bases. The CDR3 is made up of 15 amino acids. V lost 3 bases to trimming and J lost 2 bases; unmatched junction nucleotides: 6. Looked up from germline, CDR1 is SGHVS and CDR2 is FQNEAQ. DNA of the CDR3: TGTGCCAGCAGCTTCGAGCCGGGACAGCAAGAGACCCAGTACTTC. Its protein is CASSFEPGQQETQYF.

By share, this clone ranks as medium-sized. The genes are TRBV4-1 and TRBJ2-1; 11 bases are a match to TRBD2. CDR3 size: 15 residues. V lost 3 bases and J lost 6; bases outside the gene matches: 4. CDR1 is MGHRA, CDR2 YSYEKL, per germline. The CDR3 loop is CASSQISGGANEQFF. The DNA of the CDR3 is TGCGCCAGCAGCCAGATTAGCGGGGGGGCCAATGAGCAGTTCTTC.

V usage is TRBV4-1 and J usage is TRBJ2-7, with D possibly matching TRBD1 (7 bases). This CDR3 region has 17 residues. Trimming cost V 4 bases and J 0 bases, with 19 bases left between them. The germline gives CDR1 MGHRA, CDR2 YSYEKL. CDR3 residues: CASSPPGGDSSSYEQYF. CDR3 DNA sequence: TGCGCCAGCAGCCCACCTGGCGGGGACAGCAGCTCCTACGAGCAGTACTTC.

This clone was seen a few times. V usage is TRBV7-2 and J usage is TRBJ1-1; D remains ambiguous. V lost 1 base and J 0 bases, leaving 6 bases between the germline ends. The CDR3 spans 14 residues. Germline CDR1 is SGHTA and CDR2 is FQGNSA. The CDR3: CASSLGGLNTEAFF. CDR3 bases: TGTGCCAGCAGCTTAGGCGGCCTGAACACTGAAGCTTTCTTT. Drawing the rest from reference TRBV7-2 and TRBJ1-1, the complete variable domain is GAGVSQSPSNKVTEKGKDVELRCDPISGHTALYWYRQSLGQGLEFLIYFQGNSAPDKSGLPSDRFSAERTGGSVSTLTIQRTQQEDSAVYLCASSLGGLNTEAFFGQGTRLTVV.